The entry below gives a single T cell receptor (beta chain) sequence along with its context. This entry comes from a study of blood T cell repertoires in COVID-19. Study at large: The origin of the acute and convalescent COVID-19 samples was the United States, Italy and Spain.

The assay was immunoSEQ multiplex PCR, and TCRdb's table has in-frame clones only and misses some. The sample holds roughly 110,000 clones, 70% to 90% seen once. The TCR sequence derives from a man in his forties or fifties with active or convalescent COVID-19. Material: peripheral blood.

The CDR3 nucleotides are TGTGCCAGTAGTATAGTAGGCAGCGGAATGGGGGAGCTGTTTTTT. This encodes CASSIVGSGMGELFF. This chain joins TRBV19 and TRBJ2-2; a possible D gene is TRBD2 (5 bases). Trimming removed 1 base at V and 8 bases at J, with 14 bases between. CDR1 is LNHDA and CDR2 is SQIVND in the germline V gene (reference sequence). The CDR3 extends over 15 amino acids.